The rows below give T cell receptor beta chains drawn from one sample of a study of T cell responses to AZD1222 COVID-19 vaccine. This table comes from immunoSEQ multiplex PCR, and its TCRdb copy is limited to in-frame clones, with some not included. The sample records 180,000 or so clones, around 94% being singletons. Sequenced here: peripheral blood, sampled on day 0 of AZD1222 vaccination. These receptors were taken from an adult in good health. Each CDR3 is given with its conserved first and last residue. D genes are given only for firm matches. Clone size, where shown, is once, few, many, or a class for clones that have expanded.

clone_size | j_call | d_call | v_call | cdr3_aa | cdr3_nt
NA | TRBJ1-4 | TRBD1 | TRBV7-9 | CASSPFDRENEKLFF | TGTGCCAGCAGCCCTTTCGACAGGGAAAATGAAAAACTGTTTTTT
NA | TRBJ1-1 | NA | TRBV14 | CASSQGVNTEAFF | TGTGCCAGCAGCCAGGGGGTGAACACTGAAGCTTTCTTT
NA | TRBJ1-1 | NA | TRBV6-1 | CASSYGSNTEAFF | TGTGCCAGCAGTTATGGGAGTAACACTGAAGCTTTCTTT
NA | TRBJ1-2 | NA | TRBV27 | CASSLYGAQGYGYTF | TGTGCCAGCAGTTTATACGGAGCACAGGGTTATGGCTACACCTTC
NA | TRBJ2-3 | NA | TRBV6-4 | CASSDGDTDTQYF | TGTGCCAGCAGTGACGGCGACACAGATACGCAGTATTTT
NA | TRBJ1-1 | NA | TRBV9 | CASSVEGLNTEAFF | TGTGCCAGCAGCGTAGAGGGGTTGAACACTGAAGCTTTCTTT
NA | TRBJ2-3 | NA | TRBV7-9 | CASSAWDSTDTQYF | TGTGCCAGCAGCGCCTGGGACAGCACAGATACGCAGTATTTT
few | TRBJ2-1 | NA | TRBV19 | CASSIRNEQFF | TGTGCCAGTAGTATACGGAATGAGCAGTTCTTC
NA | TRBJ2-7 | NA | TRBV7-6 | CASSSRPDPGEQYF | TGTGCCAGCAGCTCCCGACCGGATCCCGGTGAGCAGTACTTC
once | TRBJ1-2 | TRBD1 | TRBV6-5 | CASRDTGTGVYGYTF | TGTGCCAGCAGGGATACCGGGACAGGGGTCTATGGCTACACCTTC
NA | TRBJ1-6 | NA | TRBV12-3/TRBV12-4 | CASSLAGRSLHF | TGTGCCAGCAGTTTAGCCGGGCGGTCCCTCCACTTT
NA | TRBJ1-2 | TRBD1 | TRBV19 | CASREGARGYTF | TGTGCCAGTAGGGAGGGGGCGCGAGGCTACACCTTC
NA | TRBJ2-3 | TRBD2 | TRBV29-1 | CSVEGLAGAPSSTDTQYF | TGCAGCGTTGAGGGACTAGCGGGAGCGCCGTCTAGCACAGATACGCAGTATTTT
NA | TRBJ1-2 | TRBD1 | TRBV5-6 | CASSLQGAAHGYTF | TGTGCCAGCAGCTTGCAGGGGGCGGCCCATGGCTACACCTTC
NA | TRBJ2-5 | TRBD1 | TRBV5-4 | CASSLGGTGGQAQYF | TGTGCCAGCAGCTTGGGCGGGACAGGGGGTCAGGCCCAGTACTTC
few | TRBJ1-3 | TRBD1 | TRBV19 | CATGTAGNTIYF | TGTGCCACCGGGACAGCTGGAAACACCATATATTTT
NA | TRBJ1-2 | TRBD1 | TRBV29-1 | CSVEGRQGYGYTF | TGCAGCGTTGAAGGAAGACAGGGCTATGGCTACACCTTC
once | TRBJ2-2 | TRBD1 | TRBV27 | CASIIPPGQAWSTGELFF | TGTGCCAGCATTATTCCGCCGGGACAGGCCTGGAGCACCGGGGAGCTGTTTTTT
NA | TRBJ2-7 | TRBD1 | TRBV5-6 | CASSFGTEFYEQYF | TGTGCCAGCAGCTTCGGGACAGAATTCTACGAGCAGTACTTC
NA | TRBJ2-5 | TRBD2 | TRBV5-4 | CASTVAGGPKETQYF | TGTGCCAGCACGGTCGCGGGAGGGCCCAAAGAGACCCAGTACTTC
NA | TRBJ2-7 | NA | TRBV7-8 | CASSASPGPSFEQYF | TGTGCCAGCAGCGCCTCGCCGGGGCCCTCCTTCGAGCAGTACTTC
NA | TRBJ2-1 | NA | TRBV12-5 | CASGLGRVRRGEQFF | TGTGCTAGTGGTTTGGGTAGAGTTCGGAGGGGTGAGCAGTTCTTC
NA | TRBJ1-1 | NA | TRBV18 | CASSPRGDLNTEAFF | TGTGCCAGCTCACCCCGAGGGGACCTGAACACTGAAGCTTTCTTT